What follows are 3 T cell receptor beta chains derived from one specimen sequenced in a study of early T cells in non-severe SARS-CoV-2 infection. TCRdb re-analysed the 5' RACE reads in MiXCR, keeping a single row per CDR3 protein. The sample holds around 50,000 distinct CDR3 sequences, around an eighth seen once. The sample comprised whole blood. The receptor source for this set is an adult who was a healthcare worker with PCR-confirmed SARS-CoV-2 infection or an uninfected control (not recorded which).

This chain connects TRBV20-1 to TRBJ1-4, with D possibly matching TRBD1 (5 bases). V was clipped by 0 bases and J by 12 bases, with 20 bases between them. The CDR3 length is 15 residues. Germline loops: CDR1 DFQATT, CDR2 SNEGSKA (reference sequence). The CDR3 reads CSARDQMEGVQELFF. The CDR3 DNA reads TGCAGTGCTAGAGATCAGATGGAAGGGGTTCAGGAACTGTTTTTT.

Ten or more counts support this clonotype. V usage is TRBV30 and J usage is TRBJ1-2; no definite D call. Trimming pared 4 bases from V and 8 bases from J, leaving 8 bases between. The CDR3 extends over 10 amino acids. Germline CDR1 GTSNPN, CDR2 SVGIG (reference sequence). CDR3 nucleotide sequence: TGTGCCTGGATGGGGAGCGGCTACACCTTC. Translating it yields CAWMGSGYTF. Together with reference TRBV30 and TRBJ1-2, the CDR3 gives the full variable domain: SQTIHQWPATLVQPVGSPLSLECTVEGTSNPNLYWYRQAAGRGLQLLFYSVGIGQISSEVPQNLSASRPQDRQFILSSKKLLLSDSGFYLCAWMGSGYTFGSGTRLTVV.

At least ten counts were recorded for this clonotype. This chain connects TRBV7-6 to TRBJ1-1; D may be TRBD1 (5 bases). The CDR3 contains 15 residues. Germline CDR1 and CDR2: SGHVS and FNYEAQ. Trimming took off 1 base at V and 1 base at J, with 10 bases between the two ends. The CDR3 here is CASSLVEGPNTEAFF. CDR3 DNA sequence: TGTGCCAGCAGCTTAGTCGAGGGGCCGAACACTGAAGCTTTCTTT.